A single sample is the source of the 8 T cell receptor beta chains below, sequenced in a study of blood T cell repertoires in COVID-19. The table came from immunoSEQ multiplex PCR; TCRdb's copy has only in-frame clones and leaves some out. The sample lists 200,000 to 300,000 clones; more than 80% were seen once. Sequences were obtained from peripheral blood. These TCRs come from an elderly woman with COVID-19, enrolled during active disease.

The rearrangement joins TRBV7-6 to TRBJ2-5; 8 nucleotides line up with TRBD1. The CDR3 loop spans 14 amino acids. CDR1 and CDR2 (germline): SGHVS, FNYEAQ. The V gene end was trimmed by 3 bases and the J gene end by 1 base; junction bases not matched to a gene: 1. CDR3 nucleotide sequence: TGTGCCAGCAGCTTCGGGACAGGCCAAGAGACCCAGTACTTC. Translated, it gives CASSFGTGQETQYF. Combining the CDR3 with reference TRBV7-6 and TRBJ2-5 gives the whole variable domain GAGVSQSPRYKVTKRGQDVALRCDPISGHVSLYWYRQALGQGPEFLTYFNYEAQQDKSGLPNDRFSAERPEGSISTLTIQRTEQRDSAMYRCASSFGTGQETQYFGPGTRLLVL.

The rearrangement joins TRBV7-2 to TRBJ1-4; unclear D gene. CDR3 length equals 15 residues. The V gene lost 7 bases and the J gene lost 8 bases, with 20 bases spanning the gap. Germline CDR1 SGHTA, CDR2 FQGNSA. CDR3 in DNA: TGTGCCAGCACCCTAAACCCCGGAGGAAAGGAAAAACTGTTTTTT. Protein product: CASTLNPGGKEKLFF.

The CDR3 sequence: CASSLAGVDPTF. The CDR3 DNA sequence: TGTGCCAGCAGCTTAGCAGGGGTCGACCCGACTTTC. The chain joins TRBV11-2 to TRBJ2-6; weak D call: TRBD1 (6 bases). The CDR3 consists of 12 residues. Germline CDR1 SGHAT, CDR2 FQNNGV. V lost 1 base, J lost 18 bases, and 13 bases lay in between.

This chain uses TRBV7-3 with TRBJ1-1; a possible D gene is TRBD1 (6 bases). V shed 0 bases and J shed 3 bases, with 11 bases lying between them. From germline, CDR1 is SGHTA and CDR2 FQGTGA. The CDR3 is made up of 15 amino acids. This CDR3 is CASSLTGGPDTEAFF. In DNA form, the CDR3 reads TGTGCCAGCAGCTTAACCGGGGGGCCGGACACTGAAGCTTTCTTT.

The chain joins TRBV11-2 to TRBJ2-6; TRBD1 aligns across 8 bases. Germline CDR1 is SGHAT and CDR2 is FQNNGV. The CDR3 contains 17 residues. V dropped 1 base and J dropped 3; count of bases not matched to a gene: 5. The CDR3 sequence is CASSLGTGYVGANVLTF. CDR3 nucleotides: TGTGCCAGCAGCTTAGGGACAGGGTACGTTGGGGCCAACGTCCTGACTTTC.

The rearrangement joins TRBV6-2 or TRBV6-3 to TRBJ1-4; the match to TRBD1 covers 7 bases. The V segment lost 2 bases and the J segment 4 bases; nucleotides outside the gene matches: 1. This CDR3 has 14 residues. The germline gives CDR1 MNHEY, CDR2 SVGEGT. This CDR3 is CASSYRQGNEKLFF. CDR3 in DNA: TGTGCCAGCAGTTACCGACAGGGTAATGAAAAACTGTTTTTT.

The chain combines TRBV9 with TRBJ2-1, with 11 bases identical to TRBD2. There are 17 residues in the CDR3. V shed 3 bases and J 6 bases; nucleotides not matched to a gene: 11. Looked up from germline, CDR1 is SGDLS and CDR2 is YYNGEE. This chain's CDR3 is CASSDLAGGPRVNEQFF. CDR3 coding DNA: TGTGCCAGCAGCGATCTAGCGGGGGGCCCCCGCGTCAATGAGCAGTTCTTC.

The chain carries TRBV11-1 and TRBJ2-3; D may be TRBD2 (5 bases). V was trimmed by 5 bases and J by 0 bases, leaving 15 bases between them. The CDR3 has 16 amino acids. In germline, CDR1 is SGHAT, CDR2 FQDESV (reference sequence). CDR3 sequence (DNA): TGTGCCAGCAGCGAGCGGACTTACCGGAGCACAGATACGCAGTATTTT. As protein: CASSERTYRSTDTQYF.